What follows are 16 T cell receptor beta chains derived from one specimen sequenced in a study of CD8+CD57+ T cells in acquired aplastic anemia. For CDR3 and TCR beta VDJ profiling, genomic DNA was the template used. One entry per CDR3 protein results from TCRdb running MiXCR on the reads. The sample holds 150,000 to 200,000 distinct CDR3 sequences; around 40% are singletons and the top ten take approximately 1%. The sequenced material came from sorted CD4+, CD8+, or CD8+CD57+ T cells (not recorded which) from PBMCs. The receptors shown here come from a human donor in good health.

This sequence joins TRBV25-1 and TRBJ2-3; 12 positions match TRBD2. V shed 2 bases and J 3 bases; nucleotides not matched to a gene: 6. The CDR3 totals 17 residues. Germline V CDR1 and CDR2: MGHDK, SYGVNS. The chain's CDR3 is CASSEALAGGRTDTQYF. CDR3 nucleotide sequence: TGTGCCAGCAGTGAAGCTCTAGCGGGAGGGAGAACAGATACGCAGTATTTT.

The rearrangement links TRBV29-1 to TRBJ2-7; unclear D gene. The CDR3 consists of 13 residues. Germline CDR1 is SQVTM and CDR2 is ANQGSEA. Deletions cut 7 bases from V and 2 bases from J, with 15 bases between. The CDR3 bases are TGCAGCGGAGCCTCGGGCGGACCCTACGAGCAGTACTTC. It is translated as CSGASGGPYEQYF.

The rearrangement joins TRBV2 to TRBJ2-5, with 11 positions matching TRBD2. CDR3 size: 14 residues. V dropped 6 bases and J dropped 5; count of bases not matched to a gene: 5. The V gene's germline CDR1 is SNHLY and CDR2 FYNNEI. CDR3 amino acids: CASRTGTSGETQYF. The CDR3, as DNA: TGTGCCAGCAGGACCGGGACTAGCGGTGAGACCCAGTACTTC.

The V call is TRBV5-1, the J call TRBJ2-7, with 7 positions matching TRBD1. Germline V CDR1 and CDR2: SGHRS, YFSETQ. V lost 4 bases to trimming and J lost 6 bases; unmatched junction nucleotides: 10. The CDR3 has 14 amino acids. DNA of the CDR3: TGCGCCAGCAGCCCCGGGACAGCACTCCTCGAGCAGTACTTC. Its translation is CASSPGTALLEQYF.

The chain combines TRBV7-8 with TRBJ2-7; D remains ambiguous. Trimming shortened V by 5 bases and J by 0 bases, and 5 bases separated the two germline ends. This CDR3 is 12 amino acids long. Germline CDR1 reads SGHVS; CDR2 reads FQNEAQ. DNA for the CDR3: TGTGCCAGCAGCCCCCGCTCCTACGAGCAGTACTTC. It specifies CASSPRSYEQYF. Full variable domain (missing parts from reference TRBV7-8 and TRBJ2-7): GAGVSQSPRYKVAKRGQDVALRCDPISGHVSLFWYQQALGQGPEFLTYFQNEAQLDKSGLPSDRFFAERPEGSVSTLKIQRTQQEDSAVYLCASSPRSYEQYFGPGTRLTVT.

A few counts support this clonotype. This chain connects TRBV2 to TRBJ1-2; 7 bases agree with TRBD1. Trimming took 8 bases from V and 6 from J; bases not matched to a gene: 6. The length of the CDR3 is 12 residues. Germline V gene data show CDR1 as SNHLY and CDR2 as FYNNEI. CDR3 amino acids: CASVKGANGYTF. For the CDR3, the DNA is TGTGCCAGCGTAAAGGGGGCGAATGGCTACACCTTC.

This clonotype was counted ten times or more. V gene TRBV7-9 combines with J gene TRBJ1-4; possibly TRBD1 for D (5 bases). The length of the CDR3 is 14 residues. The V end was cut by 3 bases, the J end by 4 bases, with 9 bases between. Germline V lookup: CDR1 SEHNR, CDR2 FQNEAQ (reference sequence). The CDR3 loop reads CASSLTEINEKLFF. In DNA, the CDR3 is TGTGCCAGCAGCTTGACAGAGATTAATGAAAAACTGTTTTTT. Combining the CDR3 with reference TRBV7-9 and TRBJ1-4 gives the whole variable domain DTGVSQNPRHKITKRGQNVTFRCDPISEHNRLYWYRQTLGQGPEFLTYFQNEAQLEKSRLLSDRFSAERPKGSFSTLEIQRTEQGDSAMYLCASSLTEINEKLFFGSGTQLSVL.

This clonotype was found many times. The rearrangement uses TRBV6-2 or TRBV6-3 and TRBJ2-6, with TRBD1 matching over 7 bases. Germline V CDR1 and CDR2: MNHEY, SVGEGT. The V and J ends lost 4 bases and 2 bases, in that order; junction bases with no gene match: 2. The CDR3 runs 15 residues. Here the CDR3 DNA reads TGTGCCAGCAGTTTAACAGGGGCTGGGGCCAACGTCCTGACTTTC. Residues: CASSLTGAGANVLTF.

The chain couples TRBV7-8 to TRBJ1-2, with 10 bases matching TRBD1. The CDR3 length is 18 residues. Germline CDR1 is SGHVS and CDR2 is FQNEAQ. Losses at the gene ends were 0 bases for V and 5 bases for J; bases not matched to a gene: 12. The CDR3 nucleotides read TGTGCCAGCAGCTTAGCCGAGACTAGGGACAGGGGAGGATATGGCTACACCTTC. Translation gives CASSLAETRDRGGYGYTF. The full variable domain, in which reference TRBV7-8 and TRBJ1-2 provide the parts outside the CDR3, is GAGVSQSPRYKVAKRGQDVALRCDPISGHVSLFWYQQALGQGPEFLTYFQNEAQLDKSGLPSDRFFAERPEGSVSTLKIQRTQQEDSAVYLCASSLAETRDRGGYGYTFGSGTRLTVV.

The chain recombines TRBV25-1 with TRBJ2-7; 9 positions agree with TRBD2. The CDR3 contains 18 residues. The J segment lost 7 bases and the V segment lost 3 bases, leaving 19 bases of the junction unmatched. Germline-derived CDR1 and CDR2 are MGHDK and SYGVNS. The CDR3 DNA sequence: TGTGCCAGCAGTGAGCGAAGGAGTACCGGGACTAGCTTGGGAGAGCAGTACTTC. Translated: CASSERRSTGTSLGEQYF.

To note about this clonotype: This may come from a read error, since a much larger clone is one base off. This chain connects TRBV5-4 to TRBJ1-1, with D possibly matching TRBD1 (5 bases). The CDR3 runs to 14 residues. CDR1 and CDR2 (germline): SGHNT, YYREEE (reference sequence). The CDR3: CASSFYSGTAETFF. The CDR3 nucleotides are TGTGCCAGCAGCTTCTATTCCGGGACGGCTGAAACTTTCTTT.

This rearrangement joins TRBV9 to TRBJ1-5; 8 bases are shared with TRBD1. The CDR3 covers 16 residues. V was clipped by 4 bases and J by 8 bases; unmatched bases: 14. The V gene's germline CDR1 is SGDLS and CDR2 YYNGEE. CDR3 bases: TGTGCCAGCAGCAGTTCACGACAGGGGTTTAGGGAGCCCCAGCATTTT. Residues: CASSSSRQGFREPQHF.

This clonotype was seen a few times. The chain uses TRBV29-1 and TRBJ2-3; 9 bases line up with TRBD2. CDR3 length equals 15 residues. Germline trimming cut 1 base from V and 3 bases from J; bases unmatched to any gene: 5. The germline V gene encodes CDR1 SQVTM and CDR2 ANQGSEA. The CDR3 DNA is TGCAGCGTTGAAGGGCGGGAGGGCCTAACAGATACGCAGTATTTT. Amino acids: CSVEGREGLTDTQYF.

CDR3 nucleotides: TGCAGTGCTAGAGTCCGGGACTCCTACGAGCAGTACTTC. Protein: CSARVRDSYEQYF. The chain recombines TRBV20-1 with TRBJ2-7; tentative D call: TRBD2 (5 bases). Trimming pared 1 base from V and 0 bases from J, leaving 7 bases between. Germline CDR1 is DFQATT and CDR2 is SNEGSKA (reference sequence). This CDR3 is 13 amino acids long.

The chain joins TRBV24-1 to TRBJ1-1; a weak D match, TRBD1 (6 bases). Between the trimmed V and J ends, which lost 11 bases and 0 bases, there was a span of 24 bases. This CDR3 comprises 17 residues. Germline loops: CDR1 KGHDR, CDR2 SFDVKD. CDR3 sequence (DNA): TGTGCCAGCAGACCCAGGGGTGGTACAGGGCTGAACACTGAAGCTTTCTTT. Protein product: CASRPRGGTGLNTEAFF.

This chain joins TRBV7-7 and TRBJ2-5, with 8 bases fitting TRBD1. Trimming removed 5 bases from V and 4 bases from J; junction bases left unmatched: 9. Germline V CDR1 and CDR2: SSHAT, FNYEAQ (reference sequence). This CDR3 is built from 15 residues. CDR3 protein: CASSTLGTGRETQYF. CDR3 bases: TGTGCCAGCAGCACCCTGGGGACAGGTAGAGAGACCCAGTACTTC.